This TCR beta chain was captured by sequencing in a study of a mutant IDH1 vaccine in newly diagnosed glioma. The germline V gene encodes CDR1 SGDLS and CDR2 YYNGEE. The CDR3 length is 14 residues. The junction had 3 bases not matched to a gene; V was cut back by 3 bases and J by 2 bases. A word on this clone: Antigen unknown.

Some clones are missing from TCRdb's copy, which holds only in-frame ones; the method was immunoSEQ multiplex PCR. Of about 30,000 clones detected, roughly 86% appear once; the ten largest clones hold 15%. Time point indicated: week 35, safety follow-up. With topical imiquimod, each dose of the vaccine consisted of 300 ug of mutant IDH1 20-mer peptide. This receptor was taken from a man between 25 and 39 years old with glioma. The chain recombines TRBV9 with TRBJ2-7; 9 bases are shared with TRBD1. The sample was PBMCs, taken from a glioma patient whose treatment included an IDH1 peptide vaccine. The DNA for the CDR3 is TGTGCCAGCAGCGCCCGGGACAGGGCCTACGAGCAGTACTTC. Translation: CASSARDRAYEQYF.